This T cell receptor beta chain was observed in a study of STAT3 mutations in large granular lymphocyte leukemia. Study summary: Roughly half of the longitudinally sequenced T-LGLL patients carried detectable canonical activating STAT3 mutations. Immunosuppressive therapy was given to more than half of T-LGLL patients.

This clone appeared once. The antigen is not known. Assay used: immunoSEQ multiplex PCR; TCRdb lists only in-frame clones, some missing. The sample has more than 9,500 clones; 65% to 90% are singletons. Study outcomes and limitations: Suggested: STAT3 mutation was not the ancestral event for these clonal expansions. In T-cell large granular lymphocyte leukemia, about half of patients showed multiple immunodominant subclonotypes.

Germline-derived CDR1 and CDR2 are SGHVS and FNYEAQ. V gave up 3 bases and J gave up 5 bases; unmatched junction bases: 3. This CDR3 has 13 residues. The sample taken for sequencing was peripheral blood mononuclear cells. This sequence joins TRBV7-6 and TRBJ1-1; 7 bases align to TRBD1. The clonotype comes from an elderly man with T-cell large granular lymphocyte leukemia. Some clones in this sample may be carry-over from other donors' samples. The DNA for the CDR3 is TGTGCCAGCAGCTTGGGACAGTTAACTGAAGCTTTCTTT. Its protein product is CASSLGQLTEAFF. The full variable domain, its missing parts supplied by reference TRBV7-6 and TRBJ1-1, is GAGVSQSPRYKVTKRGQDVALRCDPISGHVSLYWYRQALGQGPEFLTYFNYEAQQDKSGLPNDRFSAERPEGSISTLTIQRTEQRDSAMYRCASSLGQLTEAFFGQGTRLTVV.